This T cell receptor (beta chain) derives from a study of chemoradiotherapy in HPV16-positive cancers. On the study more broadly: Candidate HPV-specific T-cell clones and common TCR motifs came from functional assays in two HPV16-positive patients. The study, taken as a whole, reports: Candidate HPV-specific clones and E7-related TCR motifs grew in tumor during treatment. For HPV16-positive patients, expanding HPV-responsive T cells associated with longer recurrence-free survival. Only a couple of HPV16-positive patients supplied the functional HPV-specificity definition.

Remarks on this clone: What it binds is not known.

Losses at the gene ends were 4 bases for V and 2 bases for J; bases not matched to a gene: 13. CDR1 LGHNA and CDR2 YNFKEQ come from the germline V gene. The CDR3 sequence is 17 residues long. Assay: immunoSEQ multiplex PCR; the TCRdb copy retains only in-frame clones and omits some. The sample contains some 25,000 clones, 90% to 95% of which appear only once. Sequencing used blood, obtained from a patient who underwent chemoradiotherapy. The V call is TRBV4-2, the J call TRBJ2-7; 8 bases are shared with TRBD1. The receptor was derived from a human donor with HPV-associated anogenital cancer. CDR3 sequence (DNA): TGTGCCAGCAGCCCGATCCCCGGGACAGGCTCAGCCTACGAGCAGTACTTC. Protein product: CASSPIPGTGSAYEQYF.